This T cell receptor (beta chain) was recorded in a study of CD8+CD57+ T cells in acquired aplastic anemia (dated by TCRdb to the late 2010s). Some background on the complete study: Extracted DNA from sorted CD4+ and CD8+ cells averaged approximately 3 ug, ranging from 0.2 to 27.4 ug. A CD8+CD57+ expansion meant a frequency higher than the mean frequency seen in healthy subjects.

Expansion of CD8+CD57+ cells had been shown by flow cytometry in the patients chosen for sequencing. Every patient had severe acquired aplastic anemia, diagnosed using the International Study of Aplastic Anemia and Agranulocytosis and Camitta criteria. No patient had received any therapy when blood was sampled. The study deep-sequenced TCR repertoires of sorted CD4+ and CD8+ blood T cells from severe aplastic anemia patients and healthy subjects. Patients were enrolled under clinicaltrials.gov protocols 00001620, 01623167, 00001397, 00071045, 00081523 and 00961064 in the USA. Ficoll-Paque density gradient centrifugation was used to isolate peripheral blood mononuclear cells. Before DNA extraction, CD4+ and CD8+ T cells were sorted by FACS or by magnetic beads. Genomic DNA served as template for TCR beta VDJ combination and CDR3 sequence profiling. An Illumina HiSeq 2000 was the platform used for TCR repertoire sequencing. On the study's bioinformatics: Repertoire assessment relied on Simpson's diversity index, CDR3 size and DJ length profiles, and TRBV/TRBJ rearrangement plots. The most abundant DNA sequence in the deep sequencing data was taken as the immunodominant clone. CDR3 amino acid sequences were screened for sharing across subjects and compared with published repertoires and the VDJdb database. TCRdb trimmed public reads at Q25 via fastp, called clones via MiXCR and kept in-frame beta chains. Identical CDR3 proteins give one entry, which carries the most common genes and DNA. TCRdb, not the authors, supplied the V and J calls. The sample yields 80,000 or so distinct CDR3 sequences; 55% to 75% were counted once. Jointly, the top ten make up approximately 80% of the sample.

This clonotype appeared once. Its specific antigen is unknown. Per-nucleotide qualities are absent, and no much larger clonotype sits a single base away. One read alone provides weak support. Broad study findings and their caveats: Some 30 CD8+ CDR3 sequences were found to be shared between patients and controls, but these sequences appeared to be highly expressed in patients and within the immunodominant clones of the patients. No significant difference in CD8+ Simpson's diversity was found between patients and healthy controls (P=0.060).

This sequence was found in a human donor with aplastic anemia. The sequenced material came from sorted CD4+, CD8+, or CD8+CD57+ T cells (not recorded which) from PBMCs.

CDR3 reads: CASSDRPGSNSPLHF. The base sequence is TGTGCCAGCAGTGATAGACCTGGCTCTAATTCACCCCTCCACTTT. The rearrangement combines TRBV2 with TRBJ1-6, with no confidently assigned D gene. Trimming removed 3 bases from V and 6 bases from J, leaving 12 bases between the germline ends. Based on the germline V gene, the CDR1 and CDR2 sequences are SNHLY and FYNNEI. The CDR3 runs 15 amino acids, cysteine and phenylalanine included. The only DNA kept is the CDR3, 45 bases in frame from the first base. The CDR3, completed at both ends by the reference TRBV2 and TRBJ1-6 genes, gives the full variable domain EPEVTQTPSHQVTQMGQEVILRCVPISNHLYFYWYRQILGQKVEFLVSFYNNEISEKSEIFDDQFSVERPDGSNFTLKIRSTKLEDSAMYFCASSDRPGSNSPLHFGNGTRLTVT.